This T cell receptor beta chain was retrieved from a study of T cell responses to AZD1222 COVID-19 vaccine (dated by TCRdb to the early 2020s). Broadly, across the study: AZD1222 recipients whose second dose came at about 4 weeks and those whose second dose came at about 12 weeks were combined into one group, since spike-specific TCR depth and breadth did not differ between the two schedules. TCR sequencing covered about 230 trial participants: 207 given two doses of AZD1222 and 26 given two doses of MenACWY control vaccine. Enrollment into the trials was organized by age into subgroups of 18-55, 56-69 and 70-plus years, and those subgroups contained about 150, 27 and 61 TCR-sequenced participants, respectively. The research as a whole found: Because no day 14 peak-response samples were available, repertoires were characterized only after the peak T cell response. The 56-69-year group was small, and its depth increase did not reach significance, likely because of low power. Participants were mostly white British, with more females than males. The authors suggested clonal diversity may have been underestimated. Epitopes outside the regions mutated in the B.1.351 and B.1.1.7 variants were reportedly recognized by nearly half of the unique spike-specific TCRs. Conclusions about previously exposed vaccinees are limited because only six or seven AZD1222 recipients were SARS-CoV-2 seropositive at baseline. After two AZD1222 doses, spike-specific TCR breadth and depth were significantly higher than at day 0 and than in MenACWY recipients. CD4 TCRs associated with the vaccine covered the entire spike protein, and the dominant responses were in regions 160-218 and 743-854.

The germline V gene (reference sequence) yields LNHDA for CDR1 and SQIVND for CDR2. The V end gives up 5 bases and the J end 3 bases, leaving 1 base in the junction not matched to a gene. From the cysteine up to the phenylalanine, the CDR3 has a length of 13 residues. Only CDR3 DNA is held: 39 bases, read in frame from base 1. The time point label, read with the paper, signifies: baseline before first vaccination. Vaccinee samples came from UK trials COV001 and COV002, including a single-blind randomized controlled phase 2/3 trial of AZD1222 (ChAdOx1 nCoV-19) in healthy adults. Trial participant PBMC samples were collected at day 0 and day 28 after the second dose for TCRbeta chain sequencing. The CDR3 regions of human TCRbeta chains were analyzed by immunosequencing. The paper's data handling went like this. Repertoire TCRs were checked for matches against a reference library of SARS-CoV-2-specific TCRs that had been generated using the MIRA antigen-specificity platform. Breadth was defined as the fraction of unique TCRs that were SARS-CoV-2-associated, and depth was defined as the fraction of total T cells that were SARS-CoV-2-associated. Using the MIRA data, every spike-specific TCR was mapped to the spike region that the TCR reacted to and assigned to either a CD4 or a CD8 class. Log10-transformed breadth and depth values were compared by one-way ANOVA with Sidak's multiple comparisons tests. Entries here come from immuneACCESS through TCRdb and include only in-frame sequences with V and J called. Some clones fail to appear in such tables; in the studies checked, an unresolved V gene covers under half of the shortfall, and the cause of the remainder is unknown. The V and J calls and the clone size are those of that table, but D and trimming were determined from the DNA. The sample has roughly 130,000 clones on record, about nine tenths of them singletons. The top ten hold under 9.5% of the sample.

This clone has just one count. No antigen is known for it. Per-base quality was not reported, and no clone a single base away is much larger than it. Here the chain combines TRBV19 and TRBJ1-1, with TRBD1 matching 9 junction bases. The sequencing used peripheral blood, collected on day 0 of AZD1222 vaccination. This TCR came from an adult in good health. The DNA sequence is as follows: TGTGCCAGTAGTGACAGGGGGTACACTGAAGCTTTCTTT. It translates to CASSDRGYTEAFF. Outside the CDR3, residues come from the reference TRBV19 and TRBJ1-1 proteins, so the full variable domain is: DGGITQSPKYLFRKEGQNVTLSCEQNLNHDAMYWYRQDPGQGLRLIYYSQIVNDFQKGDIAEGYSVSREKKESFPLTVTSAQKNPTAFYLCASSDRGYTEAFFGQGTRLTVV.